This TCR beta chain is from a study of cytomegalovirus exposure and HLA in healthy donors. Amplification used 60 Vbeta primers and 13 Jbeta primers. Original processing notes: A later analysis tallied about 80 million unique TCR beta chains, about 11 million of them shared. Clones were read by immunoSEQ multiplex PCR, and TCRdb kept only the in-frame ones, dropping some. For V, J and clone size, that table is used; D and trimming come from the DNA. The repertoire holds 150,000 to 200,000 clones, with approximately 80% as singletons. Study-wide results and limits: In a later analysis, about 17,000 TCR beta sequences were associated with HLA alleles at 0.05 false discovery rate. In a later analysis, TCR beta V- and J-gene trimming was associated with a missense DCLRE1C variant.

There are 15 residues in the CDR3. Germline loops: CDR1 MNHNS, CDR2 SASEGT. V gave up 3 bases and J gave up 7 bases; unmatched junction bases: 5. Concerning this clone: Its antigen is unidentified.

The genes are TRBV6-1 and TRBJ1-6; 8 positions agree with TRBD1. Sequenced sample: PBMCs. This receptor was identified in a woman between 50 and 59 years old in good health and CMV-seronegative. The CDR3 DNA sequence: TGTGCCAGCAGTGAGCTGGGACAGGTCAATTCACCCCTCCACTTT. Amino acids: CASSELGQVNSPLHF.